This T cell receptor beta chain was captured in a study of blood T cell repertoires in COVID-19. Comment on this clone: In the same sample, other DNA sequences code for this CDR3.

The table came from immunoSEQ multiplex PCR; TCRdb's copy has only in-frame clones and leaves some out. This table holds about 330,000 clones, 87% found once. CDR1 is MNHEY, CDR2 SVGAGI, per germline. The CDR3 length is 14 residues. V lost 2 bases and J lost 0, with 8 bases in between. Sequenced: PBMCs or T cells enriched from blood (not recorded which). The clonotype comes from a young woman who had recovered from COVID-19. The chain carries TRBV6-5 and TRBJ2-7; D is ambiguous. This chain's CDR3 is CASSYTRDSYEQYF. The CDR3 nucleotides read TGTGCCAGCAGTTACACTCGCGACTCCTACGAGCAGTACTTC.